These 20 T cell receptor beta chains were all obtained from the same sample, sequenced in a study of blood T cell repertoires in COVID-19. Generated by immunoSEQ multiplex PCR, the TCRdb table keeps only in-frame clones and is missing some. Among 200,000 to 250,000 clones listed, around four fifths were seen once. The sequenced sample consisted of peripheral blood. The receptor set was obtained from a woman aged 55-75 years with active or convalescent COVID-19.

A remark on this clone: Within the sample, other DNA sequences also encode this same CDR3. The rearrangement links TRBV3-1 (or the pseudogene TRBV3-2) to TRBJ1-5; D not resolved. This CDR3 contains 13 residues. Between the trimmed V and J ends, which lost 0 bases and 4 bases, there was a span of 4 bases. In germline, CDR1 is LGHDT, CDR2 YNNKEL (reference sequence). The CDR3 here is CASSQDRNQPQHF. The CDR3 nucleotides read TGTGCCAGCAGCCAAGACAGAAATCAGCCCCAGCATTTT.

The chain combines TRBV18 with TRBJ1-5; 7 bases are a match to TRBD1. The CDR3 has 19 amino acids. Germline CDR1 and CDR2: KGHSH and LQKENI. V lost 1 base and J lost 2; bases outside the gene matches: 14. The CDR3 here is CASSPQRKTGEGGNQPQHF. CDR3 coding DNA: TGTGCCAGCTCACCACAAAGAAAAACAGGGGAAGGTGGCAATCAGCCCCAGCATTTT.

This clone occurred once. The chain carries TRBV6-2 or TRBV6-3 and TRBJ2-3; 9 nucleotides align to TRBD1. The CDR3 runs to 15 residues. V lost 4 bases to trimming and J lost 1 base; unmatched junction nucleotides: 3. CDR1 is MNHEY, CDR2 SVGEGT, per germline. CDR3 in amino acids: CASSFRTGGTDTQYF. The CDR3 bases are TGTGCCAGCAGTTTTAGGACAGGGGGCACAGATACGCAGTATTTT.

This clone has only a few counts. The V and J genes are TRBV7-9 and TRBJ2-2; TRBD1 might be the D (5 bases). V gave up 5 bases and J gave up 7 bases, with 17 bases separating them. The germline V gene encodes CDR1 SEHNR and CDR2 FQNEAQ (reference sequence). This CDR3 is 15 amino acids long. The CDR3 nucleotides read TGTGCCAGCAGCCCCACACAGGTTCCTCTCGGGGAGCTGTTTTTT. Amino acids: CASSPTQVPLGELFF.

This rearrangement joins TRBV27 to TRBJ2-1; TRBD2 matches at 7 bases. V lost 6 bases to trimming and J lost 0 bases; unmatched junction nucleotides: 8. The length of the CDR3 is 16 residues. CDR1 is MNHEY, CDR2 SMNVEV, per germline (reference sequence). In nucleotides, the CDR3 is TGTGCCAGCAGCCTCTCCGGGGGGAGCTCCTACAATGAGCAGTTCTTC. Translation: CASSLSGGSSYNEQFF.

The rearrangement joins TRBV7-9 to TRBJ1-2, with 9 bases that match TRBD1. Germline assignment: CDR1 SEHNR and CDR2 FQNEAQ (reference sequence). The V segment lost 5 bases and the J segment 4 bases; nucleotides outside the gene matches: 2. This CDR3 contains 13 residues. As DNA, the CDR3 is TGTGCCAGCAGCCCGGGACAGGGCTATGGCTACACCTTC. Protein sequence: CASSPGQGYGYTF.

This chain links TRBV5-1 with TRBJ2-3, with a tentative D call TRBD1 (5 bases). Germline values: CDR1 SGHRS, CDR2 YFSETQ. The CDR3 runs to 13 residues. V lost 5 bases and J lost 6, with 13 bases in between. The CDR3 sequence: CASSSQGIDTQYF. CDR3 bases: TGCGCCAGCAGTTCGCAGGGCATCGATACGCAGTATTTT.

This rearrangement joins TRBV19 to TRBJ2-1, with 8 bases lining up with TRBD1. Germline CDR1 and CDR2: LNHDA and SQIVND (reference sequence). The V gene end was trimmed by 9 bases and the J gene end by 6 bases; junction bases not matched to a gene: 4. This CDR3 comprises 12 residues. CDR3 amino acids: CASGQGINEQFF. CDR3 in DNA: TGTGCCAGCGGACAGGGTATCAATGAGCAGTTCTTC.

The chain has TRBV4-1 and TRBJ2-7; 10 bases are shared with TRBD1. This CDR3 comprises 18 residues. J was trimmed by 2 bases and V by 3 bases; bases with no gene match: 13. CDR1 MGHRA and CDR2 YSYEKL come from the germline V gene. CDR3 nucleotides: TGCGCCAGCAGCCAGCATTTATATGGGACAGGGGACCCCTACGAGCAGTACTTC. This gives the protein CASSQHLYGTGDPYEQYF.

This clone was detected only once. CDR3 bases: TGTGCCAGTAGTACCACCCCCTCAGGGCCCAGGAGCCAGCCCCAGCATTTT. Protein product: CASSTTPSGPRSQPQHF. The V call is TRBV19, the J call TRBJ1-5; TRBD1 might be the D (5 bases). The CDR3 spans 17 residues. Between the trimmed V and J ends, which lost 4 bases and 7 bases, there was a span of 23 bases. Germline values: CDR1 LNHDA, CDR2 SQIVND (reference sequence).

The CDR3 spells CASSSPGGFGLAKNIQYF. As DNA, the CDR3 is TGTGCCAGCAGCTCCCCAGGGGGTTTTGGACTAGCCAAAAACATTCAGTACTTC. This sequence joins TRBV7-2 and TRBJ2-4; 7 bases match TRBD1. Germline trimming cut 4 bases from V and 0 bases from J; bases unmatched to any gene: 12. Germline V gene sequence: CDR1 SGHTA, CDR2 FQGNSA. CDR3 length: 18 amino acids.

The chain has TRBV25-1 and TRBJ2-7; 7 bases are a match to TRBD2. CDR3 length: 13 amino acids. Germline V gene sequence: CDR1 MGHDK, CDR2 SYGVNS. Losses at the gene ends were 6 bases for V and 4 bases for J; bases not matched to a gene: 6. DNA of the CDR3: TGTGCCAGCAGGCAAGCGGGGATTTACGAGCAGTACTTC. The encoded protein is CASRQAGIYEQYF.

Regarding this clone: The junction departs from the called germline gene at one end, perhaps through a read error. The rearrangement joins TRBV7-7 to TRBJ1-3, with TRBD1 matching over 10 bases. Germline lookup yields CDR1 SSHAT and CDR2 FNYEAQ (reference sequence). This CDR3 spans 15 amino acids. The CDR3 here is CASSTGQGPGNTIYF. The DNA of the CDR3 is TGTGCTAGCAGCACGGGACAGGGGCCTGGAAACACCATATATTTT.

CDR3 sequence (DNA): TGTGCCTGGAGTGCGTCAGGGAACACCGGGGAGCTGTTTTTT. It specifies CAWSASGNTGELFF. The rearrangement links TRBV30 to TRBJ2-2; D not resolved. The CDR3 runs to 14 residues. The V and J ends lost 1 base and 1 base respectively, with 7 bases between them. Per the germline V gene, CDR1 is GTSNPN and CDR2 is SVGIG (reference sequence).

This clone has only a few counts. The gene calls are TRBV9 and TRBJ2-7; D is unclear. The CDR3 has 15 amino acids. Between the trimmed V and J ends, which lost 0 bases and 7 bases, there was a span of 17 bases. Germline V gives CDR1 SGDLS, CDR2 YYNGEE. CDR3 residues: CASSVAGEEVGEQYF. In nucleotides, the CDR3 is TGTGCCAGCAGCGTAGCTGGAGAAGAGGTCGGAGAGCAGTACTTC.

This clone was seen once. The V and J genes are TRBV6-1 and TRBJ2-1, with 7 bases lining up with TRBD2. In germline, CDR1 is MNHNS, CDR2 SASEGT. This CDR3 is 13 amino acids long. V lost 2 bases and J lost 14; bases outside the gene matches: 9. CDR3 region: CASSESLAVGEFF. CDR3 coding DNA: TGTGCCAGCAGTGAATCTCTAGCGGTCGGCGAGTTCTTC.

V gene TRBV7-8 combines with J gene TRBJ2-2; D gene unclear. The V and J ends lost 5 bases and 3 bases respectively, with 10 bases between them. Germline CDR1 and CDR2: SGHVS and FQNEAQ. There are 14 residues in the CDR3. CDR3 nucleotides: TGTGCCAGCAGCCTCCGTGAGCACACCGGGGAGCTGTTTTTT. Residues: CASSLREHTGELFF.

The CDR3 loop is CASSESGSGRYNEQFF. CDR3 sequence (DNA): TGCGCCAGCAGTGAGTCTGGGAGCGGGAGATACAATGAGCAGTTCTTC. The V call is TRBV10-1, the J call TRBJ2-1; 8 bases agree with TRBD2. V lost 0 bases, J lost 4 bases, and 5 bases stayed unmatched. The CDR3 covers 16 residues. Germline assignment: CDR1 WNHNN and CDR2 SYGVQD (reference sequence).

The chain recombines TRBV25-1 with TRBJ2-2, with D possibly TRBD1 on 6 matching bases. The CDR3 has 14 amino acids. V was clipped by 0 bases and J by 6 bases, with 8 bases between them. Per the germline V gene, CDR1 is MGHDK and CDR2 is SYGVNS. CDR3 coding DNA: TGTGCCAGCAGTGAATATCCAGGGGCCGGGGAGCTGTTTTTT. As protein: CASSEYPGAGELFF.

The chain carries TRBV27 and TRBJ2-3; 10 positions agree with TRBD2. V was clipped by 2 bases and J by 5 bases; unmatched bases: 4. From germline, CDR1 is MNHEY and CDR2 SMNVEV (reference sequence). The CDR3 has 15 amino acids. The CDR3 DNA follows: TGTGCCAGCAGTTTACCTAGCGGGGGCAGAGATACGCAGTATTTT. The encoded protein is CASSLPSGGRDTQYF.